Each of the 22 T cell receptor beta chains below was sequenced from the same sample in a study of blood T cell repertoires in COVID-19. Generated by immunoSEQ multiplex PCR, the TCRdb table keeps only in-frame clones and is missing some. The repertoire holds approximately 140,000 clones, roughly 90% seen once, with roughly 2.1% in the top ten. What was sequenced was peripheral blood. The origin of the receptors is a human donor in a cohort sampled during active COVID-19.

This chain connects TRBV18 to TRBJ1-1; 7 bases agree with TRBD1. V gave up 3 bases and J gave up 7 bases; unmatched junction bases: 5. The CDR3 sequence is 13 residues long. Per germline, CDR1 KGHSH and CDR2 LQKENI. CDR3 DNA sequence: TGTGCCAGCTCACCCGGACAGGAAATTGAAGCTTTCTTT. Translation: CASSPGQEIEAFF.

This clone was counted between two and nine times. The rearrangement uses TRBV27 and TRBJ1-5, with D maybe TRBD1 (6 bases). Germline lookup yields CDR1 MNHEY and CDR2 SMNVEV (reference sequence). This CDR3 spans 16 amino acids. V dropped 5 bases and J dropped 3 bases, with 17 bases sitting between them. The CDR3 nucleotides are TGTGCCAGCAGTCCACGGACAGAAAGGGTCAATCAGCCCCAGCATTTT. Its translation: CASSPRTERVNQPQHF.

The rearrangement joins TRBV9 to TRBJ2-2, with D maybe TRBD1 (5 bases). The CDR3 extends over 16 amino acids. Looked up from germline, CDR1 is SGDLS and CDR2 is YYNGEE. Trimming took 3 bases from V and 1 from J, leaving 13 bases between them. Here the CDR3 DNA reads TGTGCCAGCAGCGCGCGACACCAGGGGAACACCGGGGAGCTGTTTTTT. This codes for CASSARHQGNTGELFF.

This chain connects TRBV6-6 to TRBJ2-2; TRBD2 matches at 8 bases. Germline V gene data show CDR1 as MNHNY and CDR2 as SVGAGI (reference sequence). This CDR3 region has 14 residues. The V gene end was trimmed by 4 bases and the J gene end by 6 bases; junction bases not matched to a gene: 4. CDR3 sequence: CASSFGGVPGELFF. CDR3 in DNA: TGTGCCAGCAGTTTCGGGGGGGTACCCGGGGAGCTGTTTTTT.

A note on this clone: The same CDR3 also results from other DNA sequences found in this sample. The chain joins TRBV18 to TRBJ2-5; 9 bases map to TRBD1. The CDR3 contains 14 residues. Germline V gives CDR1 KGHSH, CDR2 LQKENI. V dropped 3 bases and J dropped 3; count of bases not matched to a gene: 2. CDR3 sequence reads: CASSPRTGEETQYF. The CDR3 coding sequence is TGTGCCAGCTCACCTAGGACAGGGGAAGAGACCCAGTACTTC.

The chain employs TRBV4-3 and TRBJ2-7, with 9 bases fitting TRBD2. Germline CDR1 LGHNA, CDR2 YSLEER. The length of the CDR3 is 16 residues. The junction had 8 bases not matched to a gene; V was cut back by 0 bases and J by 5 bases. CDR3 coding DNA: TGCGCCAGCAGCCAAGAGGCGATAGCGGGAGTCAACGAGCAGTACTTC. Protein sequence: CASSQEAIAGVNEQYF.

A single count supports this clone. This chain uses TRBV4-3 with TRBJ2-3, with 9 nucleotides matching TRBD2. Germline V lookup: CDR1 LGHNA, CDR2 YSLEER. Trimming took 0 bases from V and 6 from J; bases not matched to a gene: 13. The CDR3 is 18 amino acids. The chain's CDR3 is CASSQDRPNTSGRDTQYF. The CDR3 DNA reads as TGCGCCAGCAGCCAAGATCGCCCCAATACTAGCGGGCGGGATACGCAGTATTTT.

The rearrangement joins TRBV20-1 to TRBJ2-3; no clear D gene. CDR1 and CDR2 (germline): DFQATT, SNEGSKA (reference sequence). V was cut by 6 bases and J by 6 bases, with 10 bases left in between. The CDR3 is 11 residues long. In nucleotides, the CDR3 is TGCAGTGCGAGACCCGCGGATACGCAGTATTTT. Protein: CSARPADTQYF.

The rearrangement links TRBV7-9 to TRBJ2-6, with a possible D match to TRBD2 (6 bases). CDR3 length: 17 residues. Looked up from germline, CDR1 is SEHNR and CDR2 is FQNEAQ (reference sequence). Trimming removed 5 bases from V and 0 bases from J, with 14 bases in between. The CDR3 spells CASSAKGLRSGANVLTF. The CDR3 bases are TGTGCCAGCAGCGCAAAGGGACTTCGCTCTGGGGCCAACGTCCTGACTTTC.

This sequence joins TRBV4-2 and TRBJ1-1, with D uncertain. Germline assignment: CDR1 LGHNA and CDR2 YNFKEQ. The CDR3 length is 14 residues. V lost 1 base and J lost 8, with 14 bases in between. For the CDR3, the DNA is TGTGCCAGCAGCCAAGGTATTCGCGACGGGGAAGCTTTCTTT. Its protein is CASSQGIRDGEAFF.

The V and J genes are TRBV7-2 and TRBJ2-3; D might be TRBD1 (5 bases). The V gene's germline CDR1 is SGHTA and CDR2 FQGNSA. V lost 5 bases and J 0 bases, leaving 12 bases between the germline ends. The CDR3 covers 15 residues. CDR3 DNA sequence: TGTGCCAGCAGCGACGTTGGGGCAAGCACAGATACGCAGTATTTT. This sequence encodes CASSDVGASTDTQYF.

The gene calls are TRBV7-9 and TRBJ2-5; TRBD2 aligns across 7 bases. Trimming took 2 bases from V and 4 from J; bases not matched to a gene: 7. The CDR3 is 15 residues long. Germline-derived CDR1 and CDR2 are SEHNR and FQNEAQ (reference sequence). In DNA, the CDR3 is TGTGCCAGCAGCTTAAAAGCGGGGTTTGGAGAGACCCAGTACTTC. It specifies CASSLKAGFGETQYF.

The chain has TRBV2 and TRBJ1-6; TRBD1 matches 7 bases. The CDR3 extends over 13 amino acids. CDR1 is SNHLY, CDR2 FYNNEI, per germline. V was clipped by 6 bases and J by 10 bases; unmatched bases: 6. DNA of the CDR3: TGTGCCAGCAGCGACAGGGATGAATCACCCCTCCACTTT. Protein sequence: CASSDRDESPLHF.

The count of this clone is one. The chain links TRBV7-9 to TRBJ1-6; perhaps TRBD1 as D (5 bases). V lost 2 bases to trimming and J lost 5 bases, with 10 bases between them. This CDR3 has 15 amino acids. CDR1 is SEHNR and CDR2 is FQNEAQ in the germline V gene (reference sequence). The CDR3: CASSLNSGNNSPLHF. The CDR3 nucleotides are TGTGCCAGCAGCTTAAACTCAGGGAATAATTCACCCCTCCACTTT.

V and J are TRBV4-1 and TRBJ2-3; the match to TRBD1 covers 8 bases. Trimming at V came to 4 bases and at J to 0 bases, leaving 15 bases not matched to a gene. Germline V gene sequence: CDR1 MGHRA, CDR2 YSYEKL. This CDR3 is built from 19 residues. Here the CDR3 reads CASSPGPGTGKTSTDTQYF. DNA of the CDR3: TGCGCCAGCAGCCCAGGGCCCGGGACAGGAAAGACCAGCACAGATACGCAGTATTTT.

The chain carries TRBV30 and TRBJ2-3, with D perhaps TRBD2 (7 bases). The CDR3 runs to 16 residues. Germline V CDR1 and CDR2: GTSNPN, SVGIG (reference sequence). Trimming removed 0 bases from V and 1 base from J, with 14 bases in between. CDR3 amino acids: CAWSVWGGWGTDTQYF. The CDR3 DNA reads TGTGCCTGGAGTGTATGGGGGGGCTGGGGCACAGATACGCAGTATTTT.

This chain links TRBV7-2 with TRBJ2-2, with D perhaps TRBD1 (6 bases). Trimming cost V 1 base and J 5 bases, with 8 bases left between them. Germline V CDR1 and CDR2: SGHTA, FQGNSA. There are 14 residues in the CDR3. This CDR3 reads CASSLGGRTGELFF. In DNA, the CDR3 is TGTGCCAGCAGCTTAGGGGGGCGGACCGGGGAGCTGTTTTTT. Together with reference TRBV7-2 and TRBJ2-2, the CDR3 gives the full variable domain: GAGVSQSPSNKVTEKGKDVELRCDPISGHTALYWYRQSLGQGLEFLIYFQGNSAPDKSGLPSDRFSAERTGGSVSTLTIQRTQQEDSAVYLCASSLGGRTGELFFGEGSRLTVL.

The chain is built from TRBV19 and TRBJ1-2; the match to TRBD1 covers 9 bases. Trimming took 5 bases from V and 0 from J; bases not matched to a gene: 4. This CDR3 region has 15 residues. Germline V gene sequence: CDR1 LNHDA, CDR2 SQIVND (reference sequence). The CDR3 region is CASSPRDRANYGYTF. The CDR3 DNA sequence: TGTGCCAGTAGTCCAAGGGACAGGGCTAACTATGGCTACACCTTC.

The J gene is TRBJ1-1, the V gene TRBV6-2 or TRBV6-3; D is possibly TRBD1 (6 bases). V gave up 6 bases and J gave up 0 bases, with 11 bases separating them. This CDR3 spans 14 amino acids. Germline V lookup: CDR1 MNHEY, CDR2 SVGEGT. The CDR3 DNA is TGTGCCAGCAGCCACAACAGGGTGAACACTGAAGCTTTCTTT. The encoded protein is CASSHNRVNTEAFF.

V is TRBV29-1 and J is TRBJ2-1; 13 positions agree with TRBD2. V lost 4 bases, J lost 2 bases, and 2 bases stayed unmatched. CDR3 size: 15 residues. Germline V gives CDR1 SQVTM, CDR2 ANQGSEA. The CDR3 nucleotides are TGCAGCGTTGTCGGGACTAGCGGGACCTACAATGAGCAGTTCTTC. Protein sequence: CSVVGTSGTYNEQFF.

The rearrangement links TRBV7-9 to TRBJ1-5; the match to TRBD1 covers 7 bases. Germline CDR1 SEHNR, CDR2 FQNEAQ (reference sequence). CDR3 size: 17 residues. With 2 bases clipped from V and 7 bases from J, the junction kept 14 bases outside the gene matches. DNA of the CDR3: TGTGCCAGCAGCTTATCCAACGCGGCCAGGGGGTCCCAGCCCCAGCATTTT. This encodes CASSLSNAARGSQPQHF.

Concerning this clone: One end of the junction does not line up with germline, which may come from a read error. The rearrangement links TRBV30 to TRBJ2-7; 7 nucleotides match TRBD1. From germline, CDR1 is GTSNPN and CDR2 SVGIG (reference sequence). The CDR3 runs 12 residues. CDR3 sequence (DNA): TGTGCCTGGAGTGTATCGTTGGACAGGAGGAACTTC. Amino acids: CAWSVSLDRRNF. Full variable domain (rest looked up from reference TRBV30 and TRBJ2-7): SQTIHQWPATLVQPVGSPLSLECTVEGTSNPNLYWYRQAAGRGLQLLFYSVGIGQISSEVPQNLSASRPQDRQFILSSKKLLLSDSGFYLCAWSVSLDRRNFGPGTRLTVT.